This TCR beta chain was observed in a study of identical twins. This CDR3 comprises 13 residues. V was clipped by 6 bases and J by 7 bases; unmatched bases: 5. CDR1 and CDR2 from the germline V gene are MNHNS and SASEGT. Findings of the study overall: Abundant beta clonotypes from cord blood had fewer insertions, unlike memory repertoires, which showed none. Researchers reported excess low generation probability among twin-shared out-of-frame alpha sequences. Sharing of beta out-of-frame sequences by twins showed a weaker excess.

TCRdb ran MiXCR on the 5' RACE reads and lists one entry per CDR3 protein. The repertoire consists of more than 400,000 distinct CDR3 sequences, with nearly 15% occurring once and the leading ten covering 0.35% to 0.45%. This clonotype has a handful of counts. The antigen is not known. These data are also associated with another study on yellow fever vaccine responses in identical twins.

Sequences were obtained from CD4+ T cells sorted from blood. This TCR came from a young woman in good health. The chain carries TRBV6-1 and TRBJ2-1, with TRBD2 matching 8 bases. In nucleotides, the CDR3 is TGTGCCAGCAGCGCCGGGAGGGGGAATGAGCAGTTCTTC. Its protein is CASSAGRGNEQFF.